One sample yielded the 31 T cell receptor beta chains listed below, sequenced in a study of technical replicates of blood from several donors. Generated by immunoSEQ multiplex PCR, the TCRdb table keeps only in-frame clones and is missing some. The top ten hold around 5% of the sample, which has around 58,000 clones, approximately 86% seen once. The sequenced sample was PBMCs. These receptors were collected from a human donor in good health. Some clones in this sample may be carry-over from other donors' samples.

This clone was found once. The CDR3 spells CASSVGGYGNEQFF. In DNA form, the CDR3 reads TGTGCCAGCAGCGTAGGCGGGTATGGAAATGAGCAGTTCTTC. The chain has TRBV9 and TRBJ2-1; D may be TRBD2 (5 bases). Trimming took 0 bases from V and 7 from J, leaving 11 bases between them. The CDR3 has 14 residues. Germline CDR1 is SGDLS and CDR2 is YYNGEE.

The chain combines TRBV7-3 with TRBJ2-3, with D perhaps TRBD2 (6 bases). The V and J ends lost 2 bases and 0 bases respectively, with 9 bases between them. The CDR3 consists of 15 residues. Germline V gene lookup returns CDR1 SGHTA and CDR2 FQGTGA. The CDR3 here is CASSLAGRSTDTQYF. Written as DNA, the CDR3 is TGTGCCAGCAGCTTAGCGGGGCGAAGCACAGATACGCAGTATTTT.

The chain joins TRBV10-3 to TRBJ2-5; 10 bases map to TRBD2. The germline V gene encodes CDR1 ENHRY and CDR2 SYGVKD. The CDR3 length is 14 residues. V trimming: 7 bases; J trimming: 2 bases; junction bases outside the gene matches: 4. The CDR3 region has the DNA TGTGCCATCATGGCTAGCGGGGGACAAGAGACCCAGTACTTC. It yields the protein CAIMASGGQETQYF.

This clone was observed once. The rearrangement uses TRBV5-4 and TRBJ2-5, with D tentatively TRBD2 (5 bases). This CDR3 contains 14 residues. V dropped 4 bases and J dropped 5 bases, with 15 bases sitting between them. Germline CDR1 is SGHNT and CDR2 is YYREEE (reference sequence). The CDR3: CASSEHTKRETQYF. The CDR3 DNA sequence: TGTGCCAGCAGCGAACACACCAAGCGGGAGACCCAGTACTTC.

This clone was observed a handful of times. The V call is TRBV10-2, the J call TRBJ2-1, with D possibly being TRBD2 (7 bases). The V gene's germline CDR1 is WSHSY and CDR2 SAAADI. V shed 8 bases and J shed 5 bases, with 16 bases lying between them. The CDR3 length is 14 residues. The CDR3 DNA is TGCGCCAGCGGGAGGGGGGGGCTCAACAATGAGCAGTTCTTC. It yields the protein CASGRGGLNNEQFF.

The gene calls are TRBV5-1 and TRBJ2-3; TRBD1 matches 9 bases. V gave up 0 bases and J gave up 0 bases; unmatched junction bases: 5. CDR3 length: 17 residues. CDR1 and CDR2 (germline): SGHRS, YFSETQ. For the CDR3, the DNA is TGCGCCAGCAGCTTGGTAGGACAGGGGACCAGCACAGATACGCAGTATTTT. It translates to CASSLVGQGTSTDTQYF.

The rearrangement joins TRBV30 to TRBJ2-2, with D tentatively TRBD2 (6 bases). CDR1 and CDR2 (germline): GTSNPN, SVGIG (reference sequence). Deletions cut 0 bases from V and 9 bases from J, with 8 bases between. The CDR3 length is 12 residues. The CDR3 DNA reads as TGTGCCTGGAGTGTGGGGGGACGGGAGCTGTTTTTT. As protein: CAWSVGGRELFF.

This clone was recorded many times. The chain has TRBV13 and TRBJ2-1, with D possibly matching TRBD2 (7 bases). The CDR3 covers 18 residues. Trimming removed 1 base at V and 1 base at J, with 17 bases between. Germline loops: CDR1 PRHDT, CDR2 FYEKMQ (reference sequence). Here the CDR3 reads CASSLEGGSEGSYNEQFF. Written as DNA, the CDR3 is TGTGCCAGCAGCTTAGAGGGGGGGTCGGAGGGGTCCTACAATGAGCAGTTCTTC.

This chain connects TRBV4-3 to TRBJ2-1, with 9 bases matching TRBD2. The CDR3 loop spans 18 amino acids. V was pared by 0 bases and J by 4 bases, with 10 bases of the junction left unmatched. Germline-derived CDR1 and CDR2 are LGHNA and YSLEER. The CDR3 DNA is TGCGCCAGCAGCCAAGAGGCGGGGGGGGCCGTCTCGTACAATGAGCAGTTCTTC. Amino acid sequence: CASSQEAGGAVSYNEQFF.

J is TRBJ2-3 and V is TRBV5-4; 10 bases fit TRBD2. The CDR3 covers 16 residues. The germline V gene has CDR1 SGHNT and CDR2 YYREEE (reference sequence). The V segment lost 1 base and the J segment 6 bases; nucleotides outside the gene matches: 8. For the CDR3, the DNA is TGTGCCAGCAGCTTGAGGGTTAGCGGGGGGCACGATACGCAGTATTTT. Encoded protein: CASSLRVSGGHDTQYF. Together with reference TRBV5-4 and TRBJ2-3, the CDR3 gives the full variable domain: ETGVTQSPTHLIKTRGQQVTLRCSSQSGHNTVSWYQQALGQGPQFIFQYYREEENGRGNFPPRFSGLQFPNYSSELNVNALELDDSALYLCASSLRVSGGHDTQYFGPGTRLTVL.

This CDR3 is CASSDKGHSYGYTF. CDR3 nucleotide sequence: TGCGCCAGCAGCGATAAAGGACACAGTTATGGCTACACCTTC. V gene TRBV4-3 combines with J gene TRBJ1-2, with D perhaps TRBD1 (5 bases). CDR3 length equals 14 residues. The V end was cut by 5 bases, the J end by 5 bases, with 15 bases between. The germline CDR1 and CDR2 sequences are LGHNA and YSLEER.

V and J are TRBV7-8 and TRBJ1-1; D is uncertain. Germline V gene data show CDR1 as SGHVS and CDR2 as FQNEAQ. The CDR3 is 14 amino acids. Trimming cost V 5 bases and J 1 base, with 11 bases left between them. The CDR3 DNA reads TGTGCCAGCAGCCCGGGGAGGGCGAACACTGAAGCTTTCTTT. It translates to CASSPGRANTEAFF.

The genes are TRBV2 and TRBJ2-6, with unresolved D. CDR3 size: 14 residues. V dropped 4 bases and J dropped 1 base, with 5 bases sitting between them. The germline CDR1 and CDR2 sequences are SNHLY and FYNNEI. In DNA form, the CDR3 reads TGTGCCAGCAGTGTATATTCTGGGGCCAACGTCCTGACTTTC. Translated, it gives CASSVYSGANVLTF.

This sequence joins TRBV12-5 and TRBJ1-1; 8 bases fit TRBD1. Germline V gene sequence: CDR1 LGHNT, CDR2 FRNRAP. The CDR3 extends over 16 amino acids. V dropped 6 bases and J dropped 7; count of bases not matched to a gene: 16. CDR3 sequence (DNA): TGTGCTAGTGGCCTATTCGACAGGGGAGGGGTAGATGAAGCTTTCTTT. This codes for CASGLFDRGGVDEAFF.

V and J are TRBV7-9 and TRBJ1-6; D perhaps matches TRBD1 (5 bases). This CDR3 contains 15 residues. Germline V gives CDR1 SEHNR, CDR2 FQNEAQ (reference sequence). Between the trimmed V and J ends, which lost 1 base and 5 bases, there was a span of 9 bases. The CDR3 DNA sequence: TGTGCCAGCAGCTTAGGGGGCAGCCATAATTCACCCCTCCACTTT. Protein sequence: CASSLGGSHNSPLHF.

The V call is TRBV29-1, the J call TRBJ2-1; possible D gene TRBD2, 6 bases. Looked up from germline, CDR1 is SQVTM and CDR2 is ANQGSEA. V lost 2 bases to trimming and J lost 1 base, with 15 bases between them. The CDR3 loop spans 16 amino acids. The CDR3 region has the DNA TGCAGCGTTGAACCGGGAGCGGGTTCTTCCTACAATGAGCAGTTCTTC. It codes for CSVEPGAGSSYNEQFF.

The chain is built from TRBV6-1 and TRBJ1-1, with D unclear. The CDR3 length is 14 residues. Trimming cost V 4 bases and J 0 bases, with 9 bases left between them. Germline V gene lookup returns CDR1 MNHNS and CDR2 SASEGT. The DNA for the CDR3 is TGTGCCAGCAGTGCCCTACTTATGAACACTGAAGCTTTCTTT. Protein: CASSALLMNTEAFF.

This chain uses TRBV7-2 with TRBJ1-2, with a tentative D call TRBD1 (5 bases). Trimming took off 3 bases at V and 4 bases at J, with 15 bases between the two ends. There are 15 residues in the CDR3. Germline V gene lookup returns CDR1 SGHTA and CDR2 FQGNSA. The CDR3 is CASSLAGTPVYGYTF. The CDR3 DNA reads as TGTGCCAGCAGCTTGGCGGGGACGCCGGTCTATGGCTACACCTTC.

This chain links TRBV7-3 with TRBJ2-2; weak D call: TRBD2 (6 bases). CDR3 size: 17 residues. CDR1 is SGHTA and CDR2 is FQGTGA in the germline V gene. V was shortened by 5 bases and J by 2 bases, with 18 bases between the two germline ends. The CDR3 region is CASSPRAGLGNTGELFF. CDR3 nucleotides: TGTGCCAGCAGCCCCAGGGCGGGGTTGGGAAACACCGGGGAGCTGTTTTTT.

The table lists this clone with a count of one. The genes are TRBV5-6 and TRBJ2-7; perhaps TRBD2 as D (5 bases). V gave up 1 base and J gave up 2 bases, with 10 bases separating them. The CDR3 has 14 residues. From germline, CDR1 is SGHDT and CDR2 YYEEEE. This CDR3 reads CASSLIGKTYEQYF. CDR3 bases: TGTGCCAGCAGCTTGATCGGGAAAACCTACGAGCAGTACTTC.

This rearrangement joins TRBV7-2 to TRBJ2-5; the match to TRBD2 covers 7 bases. Germline CDR1 SGHTA, CDR2 FQGNSA. The trim removed 4 bases at V and 2 bases at J, leaving 10 bases unmatched. The CDR3 covers 16 residues. CDR3 sequence reads: CASSSTGGAGQETQYF. The CDR3 DNA follows: TGTGCCAGCAGCTCCACGGGGGGAGCGGGTCAAGAGACCCAGTACTTC.

V and J are TRBV6-1 and TRBJ1-2; 11 nucleotides match TRBD1. The CDR3 is 15 residues long. V shed 3 bases, J shed 5 bases, and the junction held 5 bases outside the gene matches. The germline gives CDR1 MNHNS, CDR2 SASEGT. The CDR3 loop reads CASSETGTGGYGYTF. The CDR3 nucleotides read TGTGCCAGCAGTGAGACCGGGACAGGGGGATATGGCTACACCTTC.

This chain joins TRBV18 and TRBJ2-5; D is ambiguous. Looked up from germline, CDR1 is KGHSH and CDR2 is LQKENI. The ends were cut back, 2 bases at V and 2 bases at J, with 30 bases in the middle. This CDR3 spans 21 amino acids. CDR3 in DNA: TGTGCCAGCTCACCATTTGTATTTGTTGACTGGGTGAGAGGAGAGCAAGAGACCCAGTACTTC. It encodes CASSPFVFVDWVRGEQETQYF.

The V call is TRBV7-2, the J call TRBJ1-3; unclear D gene. V lost 5 bases and J 2 bases, leaving 16 bases between the germline ends. Germline loops: CDR1 SGHTA, CDR2 FQGNSA. There are 16 residues in the CDR3. CDR3 in amino acids: CASSPFHAMPGNTIYF. CDR3 sequence (DNA): TGTGCCAGCAGCCCATTCCACGCGATGCCTGGAAACACCATATATTTT.

This chain links TRBV7-2 with TRBJ2-7; maybe TRBD2 (6 bases). This CDR3 region has 15 residues. CDR1 and CDR2 from the germline V gene are SGHTA and FQGNSA. The V end was cut by 1 base, the J end by 1 base, with 11 bases between. CDR3 coding DNA: TGTGCCAGCAGCTTAGATCCGGGGGTGTCCTACGAGCAGTACTTC. Its protein is CASSLDPGVSYEQYF.

The gene calls are TRBV9 and TRBJ1-6, with TRBD1 as a possible D gene (5 bases). Trimming stripped 0 bases from V and 7 bases from J, with 14 bases between. From germline, CDR1 is SGDLS and CDR2 YYNGEE. The CDR3 loop spans 16 amino acids. The CDR3: CASSVADGGTNSPLHF. The CDR3 nucleotides are TGTGCCAGCAGCGTAGCTGACGGGGGGACGAATTCACCCCTCCACTTT.

The gene calls are TRBV19 and TRBJ2-1, with D perhaps TRBD1 (6 bases). There are 15 residues in the CDR3. Germline V gives CDR1 LNHDA, CDR2 SQIVND (reference sequence). Trimming stripped 4 bases from V and 6 bases from J, with 16 bases between. The CDR3 DNA follows: TGTGCCAGTAGTACGTTGGCCAGGGGAAGCAATGAGCAGTTCTTC. This gives the protein CASSTLARGSNEQFF.

The V call is TRBV4-1, the J call TRBJ2-1; D possibly corresponds to TRBD2 (6 bases). The CDR3 is 13 amino acids. CDR1 MGHRA and CDR2 YSYEKL come from the germline V gene. V was shortened by 2 bases and J by 8 bases, with 10 bases between the two germline ends. The CDR3 sequence: CASSQLRRDEQFF. CDR3 nucleotide sequence: TGCGCCAGCAGCCAACTCCGGAGGGATGAGCAGTTCTTC.

J is TRBJ1-6 and V is TRBV27, with 8 bases that match TRBD1. This CDR3 has 16 residues. The ends lost 5 bases at V and 10 bases at J; junction bases unmatched: 13. Germline CDR1 and CDR2: MNHEY and SMNVEV (reference sequence). In DNA, the CDR3 is TGTGCCAGCAGTGAATTGGCCGGACAGGGATTCTCACCCCTCCACTTT. This gives the protein CASSELAGQGFSPLHF.

The chain recombines TRBV7-2 with TRBJ2-1; tentatively, D is TRBD2 (6 bases). Trimming removed 5 bases at V and 0 bases at J, with 8 bases between. Germline V lookup: CDR1 SGHTA, CDR2 FQGNSA. The CDR3 extends over 14 amino acids. The DNA of the CDR3 is TGTGCCAGCAGCAGGGACTTCTCCTACAATGAGCAGTTCTTC. Translating gives CASSRDFSYNEQFF.

This chain uses TRBV6-4 with TRBJ2-1; the D is unclear. The CDR3 has 15 amino acids. Germline CDR1 is MRHNA and CDR2 is SNTAGT. The ends were cut back, 3 bases at V and 0 bases at J, with 9 bases in the middle. The CDR3: CASSEGAASYNEQFF. CDR3 nucleotide sequence: TGTGCCAGCAGTGAAGGTGCGGCCTCCTACAATGAGCAGTTCTTC.